A single sample is the source of the 30 T cell receptor beta chains below, sequenced in a study of OX40 agonist ivuxolimab in advanced cancers. The library was produced with the immunoSEQ multiplex PCR assay. The source is immuneACCESS, and TCRdb retained only in-frame sequences with V and J called. Part of the clones is not carried over; for the studies checked, unresolved V genes explain less than half of this, and the remainder is unexplained. The sample table records more than 75,000 clones; more than 80% of these occur just once. Together, the top ten hold around 0.21% of the sample. The sample here was CD4+ or CD8+ T cells sorted from blood, taken in a trial of the OX40 agonist ivuxolimab. Receptor source: an adult with an advanced solid tumor such as melanoma, head and neck, liver or kidney cancer.

The chain employs TRBV11-3 and TRBJ2-2; D ambiguous. The CDR3 totals 12 residues. With 3 bases removed from V and 7 bases from J, the gap between germline ends came to 6 bases. Looked up from germline, CDR1 is SGHNT and CDR2 is YENEEA. CDR3 nucleotide sequence: TGTGCCAGCAGCTTCACGATCGGGGAGCTGTTTTTT. This sequence encodes CASSFTIGELFF.

This clone was seen a handful of times. The gene calls are TRBV18 and TRBJ2-3; D unclear. The ends were cut back, 3 bases at V and 1 base at J, with 11 bases in the middle. Germline V lookup: CDR1 KGHSH, CDR2 LQKENI. The CDR3 is 15 residues long. The CDR3: CASSPGMVGTDTQYF. DNA of the CDR3: TGTGCCAGCTCACCGGGGATGGTGGGCACAGATACGCAGTATTTT.

The chain has TRBV7-6 and TRBJ2-2; D gene ambiguous. The germline V and J ends were trimmed by 6 bases and 6 bases, with 11 bases remaining between them. Germline V gives CDR1 SGHVS, CDR2 FNYEAQ. The CDR3 is 13 residues long. Written as DNA, the CDR3 is TGTGCCAGCAGACTGTCGAGAGCCGGGGAGCTGTTTTTT. Amino acids: CASRLSRAGELFF.

The V call is TRBV5-6, the J call TRBJ1-2, with D possibly being TRBD1 (6 bases). The germline V and J ends were trimmed by 4 bases and 8 bases, with 24 bases remaining between them. CDR3 size: 16 residues. Germline CDR1 reads SGHDT; CDR2 reads YYEEEE. As DNA, the CDR3 is TGTGCCAGCAGCCGGGCAAAGACGGGACAACTGGGGGGCTACACCTTC. Translation: CASSRAKTGQLGGYTF.

The chain uses TRBV21-1 and TRBJ1-1; the D call in the table, TRBD1, was not verified against the DNA. TRBV21-1 is given as a pseudogene. CDR3 length: 15 residues. The CDR3 region has the DNA TGTGCCAGCAGCAAGTTGGGGGACAGGAACACTGAAGCTTTCTTT. Its protein product is CASSKLGDRNTEAFF.

The J gene is TRBJ2-6, the V gene TRBV2, with a weak D call TRBD2 (6 bases). CDR1 and CDR2 (germline): SNHLY, FYNNEI. Trimming cost V 7 bases and J 3 bases, with 13 bases left between them. The CDR3 contains 15 residues. DNA for the CDR3: TGTGCCAGCACCGGCGGGGCGGGTGGGGCCAACGTCCTGACTTTC. Translating gives CASTGGAGGANVLTF.

This clone was seen a handful of times. This chain joins TRBV4-1 and TRBJ1-2; TRBD1 is a possible D gene (5 bases). Trimming stripped 1 base from V and 3 bases from J, with 9 bases between. CDR1 MGHRA and CDR2 YSYEKL come from the germline V gene. This CDR3 region has 14 residues. The CDR3 reads CASSQGPGHYGYTF. In DNA form, the CDR3 reads TGCGCCAGCAGCCAAGGTCCAGGGCACTATGGCTACACCTTC.

In this sample, this clone turned up a few times. This chain links TRBV29-1 with TRBJ1-4; tentatively, D is TRBD1 (5 bases). V was trimmed by 7 bases and J by 6 bases, leaving 12 bases between them. This CDR3 region has 12 residues. Germline-derived CDR1 and CDR2 are SQVTM and ANQGSEA. DNA of the CDR3: TGCAGCGCGGGGCGCGGGGATGAAAAACTGTTTTTT. Its translation: CSAGRGDEKLFF. The whole variable domain, filled in from reference TRBV29-1 and TRBJ1-4, reads SAVISQKPSRDICQRGTSLTIQCQVDSQVTMMFWYRQQPGQSLTLIATANQGSEATYESGFVIDKFPISRPNLTFSTLTVSNMSPEDSSIYLCSAGRGDEKLFFGSGTQLSVL.

The rearrangement uses TRBV5-8 and TRBJ1-5; no reliable D call. Germline V gene sequence: CDR1 SGHTS, CDR2 YDEGEE. CDR3 size: 12 residues. V was pared by 2 bases and J by 2 bases, with 2 bases between. The CDR3 DNA reads TGTGCCAGCAGCTTACGCAATCAGCCCCAGCATTTT. This gives the protein CASSLRNQPQHF.

The gene calls are TRBV28 and TRBJ2-5; D might be TRBD2 (6 bases). Germline V gene data show CDR1 as MDHEN and CDR2 as SYDVKM. The germline V and J ends were trimmed by 2 bases and 3 bases, with 13 bases remaining between them. The CDR3 has 15 amino acids. The CDR3: CASSLGGGGEETQYF. DNA for the CDR3: TGTGCCAGCAGTTTAGGGGGAGGAGGAGAAGAGACCCAGTACTTC.

The genes are TRBV27 and TRBJ2-1; weak D call: TRBD1 (5 bases). Germline lookup yields CDR1 MNHEY and CDR2 SMNVEV (reference sequence). This CDR3 contains 14 residues. The germline V and J ends were trimmed by 8 bases and 7 bases, with 18 bases remaining between them. This chain's CDR3 is CASLGRGAGNEQFF. Written as DNA, the CDR3 is TGTGCCAGCCTGGGTCGTGGAGCAGGGAATGAGCAGTTCTTC.

V usage is TRBV5-1 and J usage is TRBJ1-5; D is unresolved. CDR1 and CDR2 (germline): SGHRS, YFSETQ. This CDR3 contains 15 residues. Trimming took 0 bases from V and 5 from J, leaving 12 bases between them. The CDR3 region is CASSLDSFGDQPQHF. The DNA for the CDR3 is TGCGCCAGCAGCTTGGACAGCTTCGGGGATCAGCCCCAGCATTTT.

The V gene is TRBV6-5, the J gene TRBJ2-3; D not certain. Per germline, CDR1 MNHEY and CDR2 SVGAGI. The CDR3 totals 11 residues. V was cut by 4 bases and J by 9 bases, with 8 bases left in between. The CDR3 coding sequence is TGTGCCAGCAGTTCGGATAGGACGCAGTATTTT. Its protein product is CASSSDRTQYF.

The genes are TRBV5-1 and TRBJ2-5; TRBD2 matches at 11 bases. This CDR3 is 14 amino acids long. The germline V gene has CDR1 SGHRS and CDR2 YFSETQ. The junction had 3 bases not matched to a gene; V was cut back by 4 bases and J by 4 bases. The CDR3 bases are TGCGCCAGCAGCACTAGCGGGAGCAGAGAGACCCAGTACTTC. It translates to CASSTSGSRETQYF.

The gene calls are TRBV11-2 and TRBJ1-3; D uncertain. From germline, CDR1 is SGHAT and CDR2 FQNNGV. The CDR3 is made up of 13 amino acids. Trimming pared 5 bases from V and 11 bases from J, leaving 16 bases between. CDR3 nucleotides: TGTGCCAGCAGCCCAGGACGGAGCAACGCCATATATTTT. This codes for CASSPGRSNAIYF. Looking up the rest from reference TRBV11-2 and TRBJ1-3 gives the full variable domain: EAGVAQSPRYKIIEKRQSVAFWCNPISGHATLYWYQQILGQGPKLLIQFQNNGVVDDSQLPKDRFSAERLKGVDSTLKIQPAKLEDSAVYLCASSPGRSNAIYFGEGSWLTVV.

The J gene is TRBJ2-7, the V gene TRBV7-9; D remains unclear. V dropped 3 bases and J dropped 3 bases, with 6 bases sitting between them. Germline lookup yields CDR1 SEHNR and CDR2 FQNEAQ (reference sequence). The CDR3 is made up of 12 amino acids. The CDR3 region has the DNA TGTGCCAGCAGCTTCGGCAGCTACGAGCAGTACGTC. This codes for CASSFGSYEQYV.

The chain carries TRBV18 and TRBJ2-3, with 7 bases lining up with TRBD1. This CDR3 has 16 amino acids. J was trimmed by 1 base and V by 3 bases; bases with no gene match: 7. Germline CDR1 KGHSH, CDR2 LQKENI. The CDR3: CASSPNRGEGTDTQYF. The CDR3 DNA reads TGTGCCAGCTCACCGAACAGGGGCGAAGGCACAGATACGCAGTATTTT.

This chain uses TRBV29-1 with TRBJ2-7, with D unclear. Deletions cut 4 bases from V and 0 bases from J, with 10 bases between. From germline, CDR1 is SQVTM and CDR2 ANQGSEA. This CDR3 is built from 13 residues. The CDR3 reads CSVGRSSSYEQYF. The CDR3 DNA is TGCAGCGTTGGAAGATCTAGCTCCTACGAGCAGTACTTC.

This clone has a single count. The chain joins TRBV18 to TRBJ2-1, with a possible D match to TRBD1 (5 bases). CDR3 length equals 15 residues. Germline values: CDR1 KGHSH, CDR2 LQKENI. V lost 0 bases, J lost 3 bases, and 9 bases lay in between. The CDR3 coding sequence is TGTGCCAGCTCACCACCTCAGGGCCACTACAATGAGCAGTTCTTC. This codes for CASSPPQGHYNEQFF.

This sequence joins TRBV20-1 and TRBJ1-2, with D perhaps TRBD1 (5 bases). This CDR3 spans 11 amino acids. V was cut by 6 bases and J by 0 bases, with 5 bases left in between. Germline V lookup: CDR1 DFQATT, CDR2 SNEGSKA (reference sequence). The CDR3 sequence: CSAGANYGYTF. The CDR3 coding sequence is TGCAGTGCGGGGGCTAACTATGGCTACACCTTC.

The rearrangement links TRBV4-3 to TRBJ2-7, with D possibly matching TRBD1 (5 bases). The germline V and J ends were trimmed by 0 bases and 3 bases, with 12 bases remaining between them. Per the germline V gene, CDR1 is LGHNA and CDR2 is YSLEER. The length of the CDR3 is 15 residues. For the CDR3, the DNA is TGCGCCAGCAGCCAAGATGCAGGGCCCGGCTACGAGCAGTACTTC. Amino acid sequence: CASSQDAGPGYEQYF.

The V and J genes are TRBV6-5 and TRBJ2-7, with D possibly TRBD1 on 6 matching bases. Germline CDR1 MNHEY, CDR2 SVGAGI. This CDR3 comprises 16 residues. Trimming removed 3 bases at V and 6 bases at J, with 21 bases between. In DNA, the CDR3 is TGTGCCAGCAGTTATAGTTTTGGCAGGGGAACGTCCGAGCAGTACTTC. This translates into CASSYSFGRGTSEQYF.

The chain carries TRBV2 and TRBJ1-4; D unresolved. The length of the CDR3 is 17 residues. Germline CDR1 and CDR2: SNHLY and FYNNEI. V gave up 7 bases and J gave up 0 bases, with 18 bases separating them. This CDR3 reads CASTQSWAVATNEKLFF. Here the CDR3 DNA reads TGTGCCAGCACCCAGAGTTGGGCAGTTGCAACTAATGAAAAACTGTTTTTT.

The rearrangement joins TRBV5-1 to TRBJ2-7; D is tentatively TRBD1 or TRBD2 (5 bases each). Germline V gene lookup returns CDR1 SGHRS and CDR2 YFSETQ. CDR3 length: 15 amino acids. Trimming removed 0 bases from V and 4 bases from J, with 14 bases in between. The CDR3 is CASSLVAGTEYEQYF. CDR3 bases: TGCGCCAGCAGCTTGGTCGCCGGGACCGAGTACGAGCAGTACTTC.

The chain joins TRBV5-1 to TRBJ1-5; D not certain. In germline, CDR1 is SGHRS, CDR2 YFSETQ. This CDR3 is built from 14 residues. V lost 4 bases, J lost 2 bases, and 10 bases lay in between. In DNA, the CDR3 is TGCGCCAGCAGCGCGGTGGGTGGCAATCAGCCCCAGCATTTT. Translation gives CASSAVGGNQPQHF.

This clone was found once. This rearrangement joins TRBV14 to TRBJ1-6; D may be TRBD1 (5 bases). The CDR3 covers 16 residues. The V end lost 0 bases, the J end lost 10 bases, and 16 bases lay between the germline ends. The germline V gene has CDR1 SGHDN and CDR2 FVKESK. CDR3 coding DNA: TGTGCCAGCAGCCAAGATCGGACAAGTAGTGGGTCACCCCTCCACTTT. Amino acids: CASSQDRTSSGSPLHF.

This chain connects TRBV29-1 to TRBJ1-2; D is undetermined. Trimming cost V 7 bases and J 3 bases, with 9 bases left between them. The V gene's germline CDR1 is SQVTM and CDR2 ANQGSEA. The CDR3 spans 11 residues. CDR3 in amino acids: CSADGDYGYTF. CDR3 DNA sequence: TGCAGCGCGGACGGGGACTATGGCTACACCTTC.

This clone was observed a few times. This same CDR3 is encoded by further DNA sequences in the sample. This chain joins TRBV28 and TRBJ1-3; no reliable D call. CDR3 length: 11 amino acids. V lost 3 bases to trimming and J lost 5 bases, with 2 bases between them. Germline loops: CDR1 MDHEN, CDR2 SYDVKM. DNA of the CDR3: TGTGCCAGCAGTTTCAGAAACACCATATATTTT. This encodes CASSFRNTIYF.

This sequence joins TRBV7-6 and TRBJ2-2, with D possibly matching TRBD1 (5 bases). CDR1 and CDR2 from the germline V gene are SGHVS and FNYEAQ. There are 16 residues in the CDR3. Trimming removed 5 bases from V and 6 bases from J, with 19 bases in between. Written as DNA, the CDR3 is TGTGCCAGCAGCCGGTCTCAGGGTCGCGTAGCCGGGGAGCTGTTTTTT. Amino acids: CASSRSQGRVAGELFF.

The V call is TRBV7-9, the J call TRBJ1-3, with D possibly matching TRBD1 (5 bases). The CDR3 has 13 residues. Trimming stripped 4 bases from V and 7 bases from J, with 11 bases between. Germline V gene data show CDR1 as SEHNR and CDR2 as FQNEAQ (reference sequence). The CDR3 is CASSSPGGNTIYF. The CDR3 nucleotides read TGTGCCAGCAGCTCCCCGGGGGGGAACACCATATATTTT.